These 27 T cell receptor beta chains share one sample of origin, sequenced in a study of T cells expressing NK-cell markers. TCRdb re-called the 5' RACE reads and shows each CDR3 protein once, DNA omitted. The clone table shows about 300,000 distinct CDR3 sequences, with the ten largest holding 4.2%. Sequencing was done on a sample of blood T cells: a sorted CD56 or NKG2C T cell subset, CD4+ or CD8+ T cells, or bulk PBMC T cells (not recorded which). The receptors derive from a woman aged 18-69 years in good health.

The chain has TRBV4-3 and TRBJ2-2; lacking DNA, the TRBD2 call made by TCRdb goes unchecked. This CDR3 is built from 19 residues. Germline CDR1 is LGHNA and CDR2 is YSLEER. This chain's CDR3 is CASSQEGIGSGRFSGELFF.

This chain links TRBV21-1 with TRBJ2-5; lacking DNA, the TRBD2 call made by TCRdb goes unchecked. TRBV21-1 is a pseudogene segment. This CDR3 has 12 amino acids. The CDR3 protein is CASSPRGSLYIF.

The chain uses TRBV5-5 and TRBJ1-5; the D call of TRBD1 rests on TCRdb alone, since no DNA is present to check it. Germline values: CDR1 SGHKS, CDR2 YYEKEE (reference sequence). The CDR3 runs 14 residues. The CDR3 spells CASRRDRAGQPQHF.

The rearrangement joins TRBV6-1 to TRBJ2-2; there is no DNA to check the TCRdb D call of TRBD2. The germline V gene encodes CDR1 MNHNS and CDR2 SASEGT. The CDR3 runs 16 residues. CDR3 sequence reads: CASSFLGRADTGELFF.

The chain has TRBV28 and TRBJ1-5. This CDR3 is built from 15 residues. Germline CDR1 MDHEN, CDR2 SYDVKM. The CDR3 is CASSPPDQSNQPQHF. The whole variable domain, remainder taken from reference TRBV28 and TRBJ1-5, is DVKVTQSSRYLVKRTGEKVFLECVQDMDHENMFWYRQDPGLGLRLIYFSYDVKMKEKGDIPEGYSVSREKKERFSLILESASTNQTSMYLCASSPPDQSNQPQHFGDGTRLSIL.

This sequence joins TRBV5-1 and TRBJ2-2; checking the TCRdb D call of TRBD1 is not possible without DNA. The CDR3 is made up of 15 amino acids. Per germline, CDR1 SGHRS and CDR2 YFSETQ. The CDR3 loop reads CASSRGQGYTGELFF. Variable domain in full (rest from reference TRBV5-1 and TRBJ2-2): KAGVTQTPRYLIKTRGQQVTLSCSPISGHRSVSWYQQTPGQGLQFLFEYFSETQRNKGNFPGRFSGRQFSNSRSEMNVSTLELGDSALYLCASSRGQGYTGELFFGEGSRLTVL.

The chain carries TRBV19 and TRBJ2-3; the D call from TCRdb, TRBD1, cannot be confirmed without DNA. Germline lookup yields CDR1 LNHDA and CDR2 SQIVND (reference sequence). The CDR3 sequence is 14 residues long. CDR3: CASSIRQFTDTQYF.

The chain is built from TRBV2 and TRBJ2-3; TCRdb calls TRBD2, which cannot be checked without DNA. This CDR3 contains 14 residues. Germline CDR1 and CDR2: SNHLY and FYNNEI. CDR3 sequence: CASSLAGGGDTQYF.

V is TRBV6-1 and J is TRBJ1-2. The CDR3 runs 12 residues. Germline assignment: CDR1 MNHNS and CDR2 SASEGT. The CDR3 protein is CASISQTYGYTF.

V is TRBV11-2 and J is TRBJ2-3; the TCRdb call, TRBD1, lacks DNA for checking. This CDR3 has 17 residues. Looked up from germline, CDR1 is SGHAT and CDR2 is FQNNGV. CDR3 amino acids: CASSLDPLRGGPNTQYF.

The V call is TRBV29-1, the J call TRBJ2-5; absent DNA, TCRdb's TRBD2 call cannot be checked. Germline CDR1 reads SQVTM; CDR2 reads ANQGSEA. The CDR3 loop spans 11 amino acids. The CDR3: CSLKRGETQYF.

The rearrangement uses TRBV4-2 and TRBJ2-2; TCRdb's D gene call, TRBD1, goes unchecked for lack of DNA. The CDR3 extends over 16 amino acids. Germline CDR1 and CDR2: LGHNA and YNFKEQ. The CDR3 sequence: CASSQSRGRVTGELFF.

The chain combines TRBV12-3 or TRBV12-4 with TRBJ1-6. This CDR3 has 12 amino acids. This CDR3 is CASSLAATPLHF.

This chain connects TRBV7-2 to TRBJ1-5; TCRdb reports TRBD1, a call that lacks DNA to check it against. This CDR3 comprises 14 residues. Looked up from germline, CDR1 is SGHTA and CDR2 is FQGNSA. CDR3: CASSFLGVNQPQHF.

The chain combines TRBV29-1 with TRBJ2-1; TCRdb picks TRBD2, but there is no DNA to check that call. The CDR3 runs 16 residues. In germline, CDR1 is SQVTM, CDR2 ANQGSEA. The CDR3 protein is CSVVWRGGSSYNEQFF.

The J gene is TRBJ1-3, the V gene TRBV5-1; TCRdb's assignment of TRBD1 cannot be checked, as there is no DNA. This CDR3 has 17 residues. Germline-derived CDR1 and CDR2 are SGHRS and YFSETQ. CDR3 residues: CASSLGGQGVTGNTIYF.

V and J are TRBV10-3 and TRBJ2-3; lacking DNA, the TRBD2 call made by TCRdb goes unchecked. This CDR3 has 14 amino acids. The germline V gene has CDR1 ENHRY and CDR2 SYGVKD. CDR3: CAIKAGLVTDTQYF.

V and J are TRBV29-1 and TRBJ1-6. Germline CDR1 is SQVTM and CDR2 is ANQGSEA. The CDR3 length is 12 residues. The CDR3 region is CSVGESESPLHF.

The V and J genes are TRBV11-2 and TRBJ2-5; TCRdb selects TRBD2, and the lack of DNA leaves this call unchecked. The CDR3 sequence is 17 residues long. The germline V gene encodes CDR1 SGHAT and CDR2 FQNNGV. The CDR3 sequence: CASSLVWLAGAGETQYF.

The chain is built from TRBV19 and TRBJ1-4. This CDR3 has 12 amino acids. Germline V gene sequence: CDR1 LNHDA, CDR2 SQIVND (reference sequence). The CDR3 sequence is CASSHRVEKLFF.

V is TRBV10-3 and J is TRBJ2-7; the D gene TCRdb calls, TRBD2, cannot be checked with no DNA. CDR3 length equals 15 residues. Germline CDR1 ENHRY, CDR2 SYGVKD. This CDR3 reads CAISESGAGVYEQYF.

V and J are TRBV4-2 and TRBJ2-3; TCRdb indicates TRBD2, and absent DNA this call remains unverified. The V gene's germline CDR1 is LGHNA and CDR2 YNFKEQ. This CDR3 contains 16 residues. The CDR3 sequence is CASSQDSGSNKNTQYF.

The rearrangement joins TRBV25-1 to TRBJ2-5; without DNA, the TCRdb call of TRBD2 cannot be checked. Germline CDR1 is MGHDK and CDR2 is SYGVNS. This CDR3 has 11 residues. CDR3 protein: CGTRLKETQYF.

The chain uses TRBV9 and TRBJ2-5; TCRdb returns TRBD1, unconfirmable since there is no DNA. This CDR3 comprises 16 residues. Germline CDR1 is SGDLS and CDR2 is YYNGEE. CDR3 loop: CASSVDSGGGRKTQYF.

The rearrangement links TRBV20-1 to TRBJ2-6. CDR3 size: 15 residues. The germline V gene has CDR1 DFQATT and CDR2 SNEGSKA (reference sequence). Here the CDR3 reads CSASPRGLGANVLTF.

The J gene is TRBJ1-4, the V gene TRBV5-1; TCRdb indicates TRBD1, and absent DNA this call remains unverified. Per germline, CDR1 SGHRS and CDR2 YFSETQ. This CDR3 comprises 15 residues. Here the CDR3 reads CASSSDSATNEKLFF.

The chain's CDR3 is CASEPSGGRNEQFF. This chain links TRBV12-3 or TRBV12-4 with TRBJ2-1; the D gene TCRdb calls, TRBD1, cannot be checked with no DNA. This CDR3 spans 14 amino acids.